Presented here are 29 T cell receptor beta chains from one specimen sequenced in a study of CD8+ T cells in alopecia areata. In each case, RNA was isolated and then reverse transcribed into cDNA as the sequencing template. TCRdb keeps only in-frame clones here, not all; method: immunoSEQ multiplex PCR. The data contain 140,000 to 150,000 clones, about 47% of them singletons. The source material was CD4+ T cells sorted from blood, sampled at week 0. These receptors were collected from a human donor with alopecia areata.

V gene TRBV29-1 combines with J gene TRBJ2-4, with 9 nucleotides matching TRBD2. Germline CDR1 SQVTM, CDR2 ANQGSEA. J was trimmed by 9 bases and V by 2 bases; bases with no gene match: 5. The CDR3 is 13 amino acids. The CDR3 reads CSVELAGLGIQYF. The CDR3 DNA sequence: TGCAGCGTTGAACTAGCGGGGTTGGGCATTCAGTACTTC.

J is TRBJ1-1 and V is TRBV27; D gene unclear. Germline CDR1 and CDR2: MNHEY and SMNVEV (reference sequence). With 2 bases removed from V and 2 bases from J, the gap between germline ends came to 6 bases. This CDR3 is 13 amino acids long. The CDR3 DNA is TGTGCCAGCAGTTTAAGGAGAAACACTGAAGCTTTCTTT. Translated: CASSLRRNTEAFF.

The V and J genes are TRBV29-1 and TRBJ2-7; TRBD2 agrees at 12 bases. CDR1 SQVTM and CDR2 ANQGSEA come from the germline V gene. This CDR3 has 15 residues. Losses at the gene ends were 2 bases for V and 6 bases for J; bases not matched to a gene: 8. CDR3 coding DNA: TGCAGCGTTGAAAACCAACTAGCGGGAGGTAGCGAGCAGTACTTC. As protein: CSVENQLAGGSEQYF.

The V call is TRBV4-3, the J call TRBJ2-3, with no clear D. CDR3 length: 13 amino acids. With 2 bases removed from V and 4 bases from J, the gap between germline ends came to 7 bases. Germline values: CDR1 LGHNA, CDR2 YSLEER. CDR3 protein: CASSQFSADTQYF. The CDR3 region has the DNA TGCGCCAGCAGCCAATTTTCAGCAGATACGCAGTATTTT.

The rearrangement uses TRBV6-6 and TRBJ1-2; 9 bases are shared with TRBD1. With 7 bases clipped from V and 8 bases from J, the junction kept 8 bases outside the gene matches. Germline CDR1 is MNHNY and CDR2 is SVGAGI (reference sequence). The CDR3 contains 13 residues. The CDR3 DNA sequence: TGTGCCAGCACCCATTTACAGGGGGCAGGCTACACCTTC. The encoded protein is CASTHLQGAGYTF.

The J gene is TRBJ2-3, the V gene TRBV10-3; D remains ambiguous. CDR1 is ENHRY, CDR2 SYGVKD, per germline. The CDR3 is made up of 12 amino acids. Trimming stripped 2 bases from V and 5 bases from J, with 5 bases between. The CDR3 sequence: CAISEALDTQYF. DNA for the CDR3: TGTGCCATCAGTGAGGCCCTAGATACGCAGTATTTT.

The DNA of the CDR3 is TGTGCCAGCAAACTAGGGGGGACTAGCGGGACCGGGGAGCTGTTTTTT. It codes for CASKLGGTSGTGELFF. The V call is TRBV11-2, the J call TRBJ2-2, with 12 bases fitting TRBD2. Per germline, CDR1 SGHAT and CDR2 FQNNGV. The CDR3 has 16 residues. V lost 7 bases and J lost 5; bases outside the gene matches: 8.

The chain combines TRBV27 with TRBJ2-7; 11 bases map to TRBD2. The V gene's germline CDR1 is MNHEY and CDR2 SMNVEV (reference sequence). After removal of 2 bases from V and 4 bases from J, the junction contained 7 bases not matched to a gene. The CDR3 runs 16 residues. The CDR3, as DNA: TGTGCCAGCAGTTTAACCGGGACTAGCGGCAATTACGAGCAGTACTTC. Encoded protein: CASSLTGTSGNYEQYF.

The V and J genes are TRBV25-1 and TRBJ2-3; D remains ambiguous. V gave up 5 bases and J gave up 1 base, with 4 bases separating them. This CDR3 contains 12 residues. Germline CDR1 MGHDK, CDR2 SYGVNS. This CDR3 is CASSRGTDTQYF. The CDR3 region has the DNA TGTGCCAGCAGTAGGGGCACAGATACGCAGTATTTT.

There are a few counts of this clone. The V gene is TRBV13, the J gene TRBJ2-7, with D perhaps assigned TRBD1 or TRBD2 (5 bases each). The V gene lost 5 bases and the J gene lost 1 base, with 24 bases spanning the gap. CDR1 is PRHDT, CDR2 FYEKMQ, per germline (reference sequence). This CDR3 has 18 amino acids. The CDR3 DNA is TGTGCCAGCAGCCAACGACCCGGGACCGAGAGGGCTTCCTACGAGCAGTACTTC. The encoded protein is CASSQRPGTERASYEQYF.

This clone has only a few counts. Its ends do not fully match the called genes, so a read error is possible. The V gene is TRBV29-1, the J gene TRBJ2-1; unclear D gene. Germline values: CDR1 SQVTM, CDR2 ANQGSEA. This CDR3 has 12 amino acids. The CDR3 reads CSVEALRNEQFF. CDR3 in DNA: TGCAGCGTGGAAGCCTTACGGAATGAGCAGTTCTTC.

The CDR3: CASSQDRAPGETQYF. In DNA form, the CDR3 reads TGCGCCAGCAGCCAAGATCGAGCTCCTGGGGAGACCCAGTACTTC. The chain carries TRBV4-3 and TRBJ2-5; D unresolved. CDR3 size: 15 residues. V shed 0 bases and J shed 5 bases, with 13 bases lying between them. Germline CDR1 LGHNA, CDR2 YSLEER.

As DNA, the CDR3 is TGTGCCAGCAGCGTACCGGGACAGGGGAACACCGGGGAGCTGTTTTTT. It translates to CASSVPGQGNTGELFF. The J gene is TRBJ2-2, the V gene TRBV7-9; 9 bases fit TRBD1. The length of the CDR3 is 16 residues. From germline, CDR1 is SEHNR and CDR2 FQNEAQ (reference sequence). V lost 5 bases to trimming and J lost 1 base; unmatched junction nucleotides: 5.

This clone was recorded a few times. The chain has TRBV10-1 and TRBJ2-1, with 8 bases identical to TRBD2. CDR1 WNHNN and CDR2 SYGVQD come from the germline V gene (reference sequence). The CDR3 has 14 amino acids. Trimming took 9 bases from V and 6 from J; bases not matched to a gene: 10. CDR3 sequence: CASQRESGPNEQFF. The CDR3 DNA follows: TGCGCCAGTCAGCGGGAGTCTGGTCCCAATGAGCAGTTCTTC.

V usage is TRBV29-1 and J usage is TRBJ2-5; a possible D gene is TRBD2 (5 bases). This CDR3 contains 11 residues. V lost 7 bases to trimming and J lost 5 bases, with 11 bases between them. Germline lookup yields CDR1 SQVTM and CDR2 ANQGSEA. CDR3 amino acids: CSAREGETQYF. DNA for the CDR3: TGCAGCGCCCGGGAAGGGGAGACCCAGTACTTC.

This clone came up a few times. The CDR3 loop reads CASRRANYGYTF. The CDR3 DNA reads TGTGCCAGCAGACGAGCAAACTATGGCTACACCTTC. The genes are TRBV11-1 and TRBJ1-2; no reliable D call. In germline, CDR1 is SGHAT, CDR2 FQDESV (reference sequence). The V gene lost 6 bases and the J gene lost 2 bases, with 7 bases spanning the gap. This CDR3 region has 12 residues.

In DNA, the CDR3 is TGTGCCACCAGCGGGTACAGGGGGTACGAGCAGTTCTTC. Encoded protein: CATSGYRGYEQFF. This rearrangement joins TRBV15 to TRBJ2-1; TRBD1 aligns across 8 bases. The V gene end was trimmed by 5 bases and the J gene end by 10 bases; junction bases not matched to a gene: 7. This CDR3 has 13 residues. Germline V gives CDR1 LNHNV, CDR2 YYDKDF (reference sequence). The entire variable domain, with the rest obtained from reference TRBV15 and TRBJ2-1, is as follows: DAMVIQNPRYQVTQFGKPVTLSCSQTLNHNVMYWYQQKSSQAPKLLFHYYDKDFNNEADTPDNFQSRRPNTSFCFLDIRSPGLGDTAMYLCATSGYRGYEQFFGPGTRLTVL.

This clone came up a few times. The chain joins TRBV30 to TRBJ1-5, with a possible D match to TRBD1 (5 bases). V shed 0 bases and J shed 3 bases, with 9 bases lying between them. This CDR3 is built from 14 residues. Germline V gene lookup returns CDR1 GTSNPN and CDR2 SVGIG (reference sequence). CDR3 in amino acids: CAWSVPGNNQPQHF. In DNA, the CDR3 is TGTGCCTGGAGTGTCCCAGGGAACAATCAGCCCCAGCATTTT.

V is TRBV29-1 and J is TRBJ2-1; D is undetermined. Germline CDR1 is SQVTM and CDR2 is ANQGSEA. CDR3 length equals 11 residues. V was pared by 4 bases and J by 7 bases, with 8 bases between. This chain's CDR3 is CSVGTVNEQFF. The CDR3 DNA follows: TGCAGCGTTGGGACGGTAAATGAGCAGTTCTTC.

This chain joins TRBV7-2 and TRBJ1-1; a weak D match, TRBD1 (5 bases). The CDR3 totals 16 residues. Deletions cut 3 bases from V and 4 bases from J, with 18 bases between. Per the germline V gene, CDR1 is SGHTA and CDR2 is FQGNSA. The CDR3 region has the DNA TGTGCCAGCAGCTTCCAGACCGGGACCCTCGGCACTGAAGCTTTCTTT. Protein: CASSFQTGTLGTEAFF.

The CDR3 protein is CASSGVLVGGRGQYF. In nucleotides, the CDR3 is TGTGCCAGCAGTGGGGTTTTGGTTGGAGGGAGGGGGCAGTACTTC. This sequence joins TRBV28 and TRBJ2-7; 7 nucleotides agree with TRBD2. V gave up 5 bases and J gave up 9 bases; unmatched junction bases: 16. This CDR3 has 15 amino acids. The germline gives CDR1 MDHEN, CDR2 SYDVKM. Together with reference TRBV28 and TRBJ2-7, the CDR3 gives the full variable domain: DVKVTQSSRYLVKRTGEKVFLECVQDMDHENMFWYRQDPGLGLRLIYFSYDVKMKEKGDIPEGYSVSREKKERFSLILESASTNQTSMYLCASSGVLVGGRGQYFGPGTRLTVT.

This clone was recorded once. This rearrangement joins TRBV29-1 to TRBJ1-2; tentative D call: TRBD1 (6 bases). From germline, CDR1 is SQVTM and CDR2 ANQGSEA. The CDR3 totals 10 residues. V shed 5 bases and J shed 6 bases, with 7 bases lying between them. CDR3 in amino acids: CSVYRDGYTF. The CDR3 coding sequence is TGCAGCGTTTACAGGGATGGCTACACCTTC. The entire variable domain, with the rest obtained from reference TRBV29-1 and TRBJ1-2, is as follows: SAVISQKPSRDICQRGTSLTIQCQVDSQVTMMFWYRQQPGQSLTLIATANQGSEATYESGFVIDKFPISRPNLTFSTLTVSNMSPEDSSIYLCSVYRDGYTFGSGTRLTVV.

The V gene is TRBV30, the J gene TRBJ1-1; 10 bases line up with TRBD1. Germline assignment: CDR1 GTSNPN and CDR2 SVGIG (reference sequence). V gave up 2 bases and J gave up 2 bases; unmatched junction bases: 8. The CDR3 covers 16 residues. As DNA, the CDR3 is TGTGCCTGGAGTAAAAGACAGGGGGCACTAAACACTGAAGCTTTCTTT. It specifies CAWSKRQGALNTEAFF.

The table lists this clone with a few counts. V is TRBV10-3 and J is TRBJ2-5; either TRBD1 or TRBD2 may fit D (5 bases each). Germline lookup yields CDR1 ENHRY and CDR2 SYGVKD. CDR3 length: 11 amino acids. V lost 10 bases and J 3 bases, leaving 9 bases between the germline ends. The CDR3: CATGPEETQYF. The CDR3 region has the DNA TGTGCCACGGGGCCAGAAGAGACCCAGTACTTC.

There are a few counts of this clone. The chain has TRBV25-1 and TRBJ2-1, with 12 bases matching TRBD2. Germline V gene data show CDR1 as MGHDK and CDR2 as SYGVNS. With 2 bases clipped from V and 6 bases from J, the junction kept 5 bases outside the gene matches. The CDR3 contains 16 residues. The CDR3 DNA is TGTGCCAGCAGTGAAACGGGACTAGCGGGTGGCAATGAGCAGTTCTTC. This encodes CASSETGLAGGNEQFF.

This clone appeared a few times. The chain has TRBV2 and TRBJ2-1; TRBD2 agrees at 13 bases. The J segment lost 8 bases and the V segment lost 6 bases, leaving 7 bases of the junction unmatched. The CDR3 runs to 15 residues. Germline lookup yields CDR1 SNHLY and CDR2 FYNNEI. CDR3 sequence reads: CASRGTSGMVHEQFF. The DNA for the CDR3 is TGTGCCAGCAGGGGGACTAGCGGGATGGTGCATGAGCAGTTCTTC.

The chain couples TRBV7-3 to TRBJ2-1; D call uncertain. CDR1 is SGHTA and CDR2 is FQGTGA in the germline V gene. Trimming shortened V by 3 bases and J by 8 bases, and 5 bases separated the two germline ends. The CDR3 sequence is 11 residues long. The CDR3 DNA reads as TGTGCCAGCAGCTTGTCCGATGAGCAGTTCTTC. Translating it yields CASSLSDEQFF.

The table lists this clone with a few counts. V and J are TRBV10-3 and TRBJ1-3, with unresolved D. The V end lost 8 bases, the J end lost 4 bases, and 9 bases lay between the germline ends. The CDR3 length is 12 residues. Germline V lookup: CDR1 ENHRY, CDR2 SYGVKD. This chain's CDR3 is CAIGSNGNTIYF. The DNA for the CDR3 is TGTGCCATCGGGAGTAACGGAAACACCATATATTTT.

The chain uses TRBV29-1 and TRBJ2-3, with 8 bases matching TRBD1. Losses at the gene ends were 6 bases for V and 6 bases for J; bases not matched to a gene: 5. Germline assignment: CDR1 SQVTM and CDR2 ANQGSEA. The CDR3 totals 12 residues. CDR3 DNA: TGCAGCGTCCGGACAGGGTACGATACGCAGTATTTT. As protein: CSVRTGYDTQYF.